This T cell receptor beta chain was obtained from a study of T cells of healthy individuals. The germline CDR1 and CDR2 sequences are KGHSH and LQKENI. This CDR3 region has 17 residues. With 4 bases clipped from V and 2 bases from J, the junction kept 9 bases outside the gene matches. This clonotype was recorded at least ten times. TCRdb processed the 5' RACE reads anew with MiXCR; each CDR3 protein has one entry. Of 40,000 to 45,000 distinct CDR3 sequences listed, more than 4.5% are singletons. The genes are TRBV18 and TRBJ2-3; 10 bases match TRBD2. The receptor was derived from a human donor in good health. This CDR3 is CASSRFPSGSLTDTQYF. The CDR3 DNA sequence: TGTGCCAGCTCACGTTTTCCTAGCGGGAGTCTCACAGATACGCAGTATTTT.